A selection of T cell receptor beta chains follows, all from one sample in a study of shared clonotypes between healthy human individuals. Clones were read by immunoSEQ multiplex PCR, and TCRdb kept only the in-frame ones, dropping some. The sample holds about 1.1 million clones; approximately 80% are singletons and the top ten take roughly 0.61%. Material: memory CD4+ T cells from PBMCs. Receptors were obtained from a man in his late teens or twenties in good health. Some clones in this sample may be carry-over from other donors' samples. CDR3s include the opening cysteine and the closing phenylalanine or tryptophan. A D gene is named only where the DNA matches it firmly.

TRBV7-2,TRBJ1-2,.,CASSLGGNYGYTF
TRBV11-2,TRBJ1-5,.,CASSFFGNQPQHF
TRBV4-1,TRBJ2-5,TRBD2,CASSQDALAGETQYF
TRBV9,TRBJ2-5,TRBD2,CASSDDRLALKTQYF
TRBV7-3,TRBJ1-1,.,CASSQTANTEAFF
TRBV7-9,TRBJ2-1,TRBD2,CASSWGLNNEQFF
TRBV28,TRBJ1-1,TRBD1,CASSLGQDGTEAFF
TRBV29-1,TRBJ2-3,.,CSFPSSRDSQHF
TRBV2,TRBJ1-4,.,CASKRQVEGEKLFF
TRBV30,TRBJ1-4,TRBD1,CAWRVTGGPSEKLFF
TRBV6-5,TRBJ2-1,.,CASSYSPGPYNEQFF
TRBV7-4,TRBJ2-2,.,CASSPDWDGLIPNTGELFF
TRBV2,TRBJ2-3,TRBD1,CASSGPTDRAHTDTQYF
TRBV27,TRBJ2-3,.,CASSSTAVPWQYF
TRBV28,TRBJ2-3,TRBD2,CACKREPGGTDTQYF
TRBV5-4,.,.,CASSLEAAPYEQYF
TRBV11-2,TRBJ2-3,.,CASSLDPGDTQYF
TRBV7-9,TRBJ2-3,TRBD2,CASSLGVAGGGTDTQYF
TRBV11-2,TRBJ2-5,TRBD2,CASSLALREAETQYF
TRBV18,TRBJ1-1,.,CASSPDITSTEAFF
TRBV6-1,TRBJ2-1,.,CASRSWGYEQFF
TRBV7-9,TRBJ2-2,TRBD1,CASSSGGQGNTGELFF
TRBV19,TRBJ2-2,TRBD1,CASRDRGRAGELFF
TRBV5-1,TRBJ2-2,TRBD1,CASSPTGQGNTGELFF
TRBV4-2,TRBJ2-3,.,CASSQGGITQYF
TRBV19,TRBJ2-1,.,CATSPGLAYEQFF
TRBV5-1,TRBJ2-3,.,CASSYGDSISTDTQYF
TRBV11-2,TRBJ2-1,.,CASSSGTVYNEQFF
TRBV28,TRBJ1-5,TRBD1,CASRGQGAGNQPQHF
TRBV11-2,TRBJ2-2,TRBD2,CASSFGLADTGELFF